The next 15 T cell receptor beta chains were all read from a single sample in a study of tumor-infiltrating lymphocytes in localized non-small cell lung cancer. Generated by immunoSEQ multiplex PCR, the TCRdb table keeps only in-frame clones and is missing some. Of fewer than 15,000 clones listed, about 84% were seen once; the top ten hold about 12%. The sequenced sample consisted of uninvolved lung tissue not adjacent to the tumor. The receptors were gathered from a human donor with non-small cell lung cancer.

The chain uses TRBV7-2 and TRBJ1-5; D is unclear. This CDR3 region has 13 residues. Trimming removed 1 base from V and 7 bases from J, with 8 bases in between. Germline V gene sequence: CDR1 SGHTA, CDR2 FQGNSA. The CDR3: CASSLGLRQPQHF. The CDR3 DNA reads TGTGCCAGCAGCTTAGGGCTGCGGCAGCCCCAGCATTTT.

The chain carries TRBV5-6 and TRBJ2-5, with 9 positions matching TRBD1. V lost 0 bases to trimming and J lost 9 bases; unmatched junction nucleotides: 12. This CDR3 has 16 residues. CDR1 and CDR2 (germline): SGHDT, YYEEEE. CDR3 sequence reads: CASSLVGQGSRSAQYF. The CDR3 DNA sequence: TGTGCCAGCAGCTTGGTCGGACAGGGGTCCAGGTCGGCCCAGTACTTC.

This clone has just a few counts. Other DNA sequences in the same sample also yield this CDR3. The chain couples TRBV6-1 to TRBJ1-4; unclear D gene. The CDR3 is made up of 13 amino acids. Germline loops: CDR1 MNHNS, CDR2 SASEGT. The ends were cut back, 3 bases at V and 0 bases at J, with 2 bases in the middle. CDR3 protein: CASSDSTNEKLFF. CDR3 sequence (DNA): TGTGCCAGCAGTGACTCAACTAATGAAAAACTGTTTTTT.

The CDR3 nucleotides read TGCGCCAGCAGCCAAGATGCGACAGGGGGATACAATGAGCAGTTCTTC. Encoded protein: CASSQDATGGYNEQFF. The J gene is TRBJ2-1, the V gene TRBV4-1, with 9 bases matching TRBD1. CDR3 length: 16 amino acids. Germline V gene sequence: CDR1 MGHRA, CDR2 YSYEKL. V was pared by 0 bases and J by 4 bases, with 4 bases of the junction left unmatched.

This chain connects TRBV6-6 to TRBJ2-7; no firm D call. Germline lookup yields CDR1 MNHNY and CDR2 SVGAGI (reference sequence). V lost 7 bases to trimming and J lost 4 bases, with 8 bases between them. The CDR3 is 11 residues long. The CDR3 spells CASNVGYEQYF. The CDR3 DNA follows: TGTGCCAGCAACGTCGGGTACGAGCAGTACTTC.

The chain carries TRBV11-2 and TRBJ1-1; no definite D call. Germline-derived CDR1 and CDR2 are SGHAT and FQNNGV. The CDR3 spans 15 residues. V was cut by 1 base and J by 1 base, with 10 bases left in between. Written as DNA, the CDR3 is TGTGCCAGCAGCTTAGTTTGGGGTGGGAACACTGAAGCTTTCTTT. It yields the protein CASSLVWGGNTEAFF.

V gene TRBV10-3 combines with J gene TRBJ2-2, with 7 nucleotides matching TRBD1. The CDR3 loop spans 15 amino acids. Germline CDR1 reads ENHRY; CDR2 reads SYGVKD. J was trimmed by 5 bases and V by 8 bases; bases with no gene match: 11. The CDR3 loop is CAIRKGGESTGELFF. The CDR3 coding sequence is TGTGCCATCCGTAAAGGGGGCGAAAGTACCGGGGAGCTGTTTTTT.

The V and J genes are TRBV29-1 and TRBJ2-7, with D unclear. V was shortened by 3 bases and J by 3 bases, with 12 bases between the two germline ends. CDR1 is SQVTM, CDR2 ANQGSEA, per germline. The CDR3 length is 13 residues. CDR3 bases: TGCAGCGTTGAGTCAGCTTCAAACTACGAGCAGTACTTC. It codes for CSVESASNYEQYF.

The chain joins TRBV6-6 to TRBJ1-1; perhaps TRBD1 as D (6 bases). Germline lookup yields CDR1 MNHNY and CDR2 SVGAGI (reference sequence). This CDR3 region has 16 residues. V gave up 2 bases and J gave up 5 bases, with 18 bases separating them. In DNA form, the CDR3 reads TGTGCCAGCAGTTACCCACCGTACCGGGGGCGTACTGAAGCTTTCTTT. It is translated as CASSYPPYRGRTEAFF.

The J gene is TRBJ1-4, the V gene TRBV19; no clear D gene. Germline V gene lookup returns CDR1 LNHDA and CDR2 SQIVND (reference sequence). This CDR3 is 14 amino acids long. Trimming cost V 6 bases and J 3 bases, with 11 bases left between them. The CDR3 loop is CASSQGWANEKLFF. Written as DNA, the CDR3 is TGTGCCAGTAGCCAAGGGTGGGCTAATGAAAAACTGTTTTTT.

A single count supports this clone. J is TRBJ2-2 and V is TRBV6-1, with TRBD1 matching over 8 bases. Germline CDR1 MNHNS, CDR2 SASEGT. J was trimmed by 1 base and V by 7 bases; bases with no gene match: 5. This CDR3 comprises 15 residues. The CDR3: CASNPGTGNTGELFF. CDR3 coding DNA: TGTGCCAGCAACCCAGGGACAGGGAACACCGGGGAGCTGTTTTTT.

J is TRBJ1-1 and V is TRBV11-1, with D tentatively TRBD1 (6 bases). CDR1 and CDR2 (germline): SGHAT, FQDESV (reference sequence). V lost 5 bases and J 2 bases, leaving 15 bases between the germline ends. The CDR3 is 15 residues long. CDR3 sequence reads: CASSEERGANTEAFF. The CDR3 nucleotides read TGTGCCAGCAGCGAAGAACGGGGGGCCAACACTGAAGCTTTCTTT.

The chain recombines TRBV6-5 with TRBJ2-2, with TRBD1 as a possible D gene (5 bases). Per the germline V gene, CDR1 is MNHEY and CDR2 is SVGAGI. V shed 7 bases and J shed 3 bases, with 12 bases lying between them. This CDR3 comprises 14 residues. Here the CDR3 DNA reads TGTGCCAGCAACCGCGACAGCTACACCGGGGAGCTGTTTTTT. Protein sequence: CASNRDSYTGELFF.

CDR3 nucleotides: TGTGCCAGCAGCTTAAATGAGGGCGGGGGGTTCTATGGCTACACCTTC. Translation: CASSLNEGGGFYGYTF. The chain is built from TRBV7-6 and TRBJ1-2; a possible D gene is TRBD1 (5 bases). This CDR3 is built from 16 residues. Germline-derived CDR1 and CDR2 are SGHVS and FNYEAQ. Trimming pared 2 bases from V and 4 bases from J, leaving 17 bases between.

A few counts support this clone. The same CDR3 can be traced to other DNA sequences in this sample. The chain recombines TRBV30 with TRBJ2-3; a possible D gene is TRBD1 (6 bases). V dropped 0 bases and J dropped 0 bases, with 10 bases sitting between them. The CDR3 spans 15 residues. From germline, CDR1 is GTSNPN and CDR2 SVGIG (reference sequence). For the CDR3, the DNA is TGTGCCTGGAGTGTAGGTCAGGGGAGCACAGATACGCAGTATTTT. Translated, it gives CAWSVGQGSTDTQYF.